A selection of T cell receptor beta chains follows, all from one sample in a study of control samples from healthy donors and cancer patients. Measured with immunoSEQ multiplex PCR; TCRdb has only the in-frame clones, and not every one. The sample lists around 120,000 clones; roughly 87% were seen once. The material sequenced was blood. The receptors stem from a man in his forties in good health. Both conserved end residues are trimmed from each CDR3.

>10|TRBV7-9|TRBJ2-5
ASRGGVETQY
>13|TRBV7-6|TRBJ2-2
ASSLGTVNTGELF
>13|TRBV4-3|TRBJ1-3
ASSRDSLSGNTIY
>15|TRBV25-1|TRBJ1-6
ASSPPGIGTGHSPLH
>12|TRBV5-1|TRBJ2-4
ASSTTGLKNIQY
>11|TRBV3-1/TRBV3-2|TRBJ1-2
ASSQAPNYGYT
>10|TRBV18|TRBJ1-1
ASSPRNTEAF
>13|TRBV5-1|TRBJ1-3
ASSFARGTTGTIY
>13|TRBV25-1|TRBJ2-3
ASSELQGITDTQY
>12|TRBV6-1|TRBJ1-2
ASSDMGRRYGYT
>11|TRBV12-3/TRBV12-4|TRBJ1-3
ASKIADPHTIY
>15|TRBV7-6|TRBJ2-3
ASSVRDTVLGTDTQY
>11|TRBV7-2|TRBJ2-2
ASSFTNTGELF
>14|TRBV7-8|TRBJ2-5
ASSLAGHLSQETQY
>12|TRBV18|TRBJ2-7
ASSGQGSSYEQY
>11|TRBV12-3/TRBV12-4|TRBJ1-1
ASHRGMNTEAF
>11|TRBV7-9|TRBJ1-5
ASSFGVDQPQH